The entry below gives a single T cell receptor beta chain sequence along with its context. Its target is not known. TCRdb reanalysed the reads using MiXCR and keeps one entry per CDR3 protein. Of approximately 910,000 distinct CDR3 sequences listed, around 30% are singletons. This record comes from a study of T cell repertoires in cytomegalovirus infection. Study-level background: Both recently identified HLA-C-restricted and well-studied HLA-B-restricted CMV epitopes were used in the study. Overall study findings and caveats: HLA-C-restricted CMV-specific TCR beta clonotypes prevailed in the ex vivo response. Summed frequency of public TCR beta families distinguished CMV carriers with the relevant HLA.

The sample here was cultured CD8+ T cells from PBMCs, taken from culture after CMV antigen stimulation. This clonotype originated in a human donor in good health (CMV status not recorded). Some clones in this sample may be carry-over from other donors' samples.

The CDR3 here is CASSFNLAGQNTGELFF. DNA of the CDR3: TGTGCCAGCAGCTTTAACCTAGCGGGACAGAACACCGGGGAGCTGTTTTTT. The rearrangement links TRBV6-2 or TRBV6-3 to TRBJ2-2, with 9 bases fitting TRBD2. Germline CDR1 MNHEY, CDR2 SVGEGT. V lost 6 bases, J lost 1 base, and 9 bases stayed unmatched. The CDR3 runs 17 residues.